The 14 T cell receptor beta chains given below trace back to one sample, sequenced in a study of blood T cell repertoires in COVID-19 (dated by TCRdb to 2018 to 2020). The library was prepared using the immunoSEQ multiplex PCR assay. TCRdb carries this immuneACCESS record with in-frame sequences only. Its versions omit some clonotypes, under half of them owing to an unresolved V gene in the studies checked, with the rest unexplained. Across this sample there are roughly 290,000 clones, with around 85% seen only once. The biggest ten clones account for more than 3.5% of the sample. Sequenced: PBMCs or T cells enriched from blood (not recorded which). The receptors stem from a woman aged 25 to 39 who had recovered from COVID-19.

The rearrangement uses TRBV5-6 and TRBJ1-5; D is possibly TRBD1 (5 bases). Trimming stripped 1 base from V and 3 bases from J, with 11 bases between. The germline gives CDR1 SGHDT, CDR2 YYEEEE. The CDR3 has 15 residues. The CDR3 region has the DNA TGTGCCAGCAGCTTGAATAGGGGTCACAATCAGCCCCAGCATTTT. Its translation is CASSLNRGHNQPQHF. The full variable domain, completed using reference TRBV5-6 and TRBJ1-5, is DAGVTQSPTHLIKTRGQQVTLRCSPKSGHDTVSWYQQALGQGPQFIFQYYEEEERQRGNFPDRFSGHQFPNYSSELNVNALLLGDSALYLCASSLNRGHNQPQHFGDGTRLSIL.

CDR3 sequence reads: CASSFWDRGYEQYF. CDR3 bases: TGCGCCAGCAGCTTTTGGGACAGGGGCTACGAGCAGTACTTC. The chain combines TRBV5-1 with TRBJ2-7; TRBD1 agrees at 10 bases. CDR1 is SGHRS and CDR2 is YFSETQ in the germline V gene. J was trimmed by 3 bases and V by 2 bases; bases with no gene match: 2. The CDR3 contains 14 residues.

V is TRBV11-2 and J is TRBJ1-1; perhaps TRBD1 as D (6 bases). The CDR3 runs 13 residues. The germline V gene has CDR1 SGHAT and CDR2 FQNNGV. Trimming stripped 5 bases from V and 5 bases from J, with 12 bases between. DNA of the CDR3: TGTGCCAGCAGCCGCCAACAGGGAACTGAAGCTTTCTTT. This translates into CASSRQQGTEAFF.

The V and J genes are TRBV25-1 and TRBJ2-7; 12 nucleotides agree with TRBD1. Per germline, CDR1 MGHDK and CDR2 SYGVNS. The junction had 6 bases not matched to a gene; V was cut back by 6 bases and J by 6 bases. The CDR3 loop spans 14 amino acids. The CDR3 nucleotides are TGTGCCAGCAGAGCCGGGACAGGGGGCAGCGAGCAGTACTTC. Translated, it gives CASRAGTGGSEQYF.

The V and J genes are TRBV7-9 and TRBJ2-7; perhaps TRBD2 as D (5 bases). V shed 6 bases and J shed 0 bases, with 21 bases lying between them. Germline V gives CDR1 SEHNR, CDR2 FQNEAQ (reference sequence). The CDR3 runs to 17 residues. CDR3 nucleotides: TGTGCCAGCAGGAACCTTAGGGAGAGTCTGAGCTCCTACGAGCAGTACTTC. It codes for CASRNLRESLSSYEQYF. The whole variable domain, remainder taken from reference TRBV7-9 and TRBJ2-7, is DTGVSQNPRHKITKRGQNVTFRCDPISEHNRLYWYRQTLGQGPEFLTYFQNEAQLEKSRLLSDRFSAERPKGSFSTLEIQRTEQGDSAMYLCASRNLRESLSSYEQYFGPGTRLTVT.

This clone has more than one count but fewer than ten. The CDR3 region is CASSLRLGGNGYTF. The DNA for the CDR3 is TGTGCCAGCAGTTTACGGTTAGGAGGGAATGGCTACACCTTC. The chain joins TRBV28 to TRBJ1-2; no firm D call. Germline CDR1 reads MDHEN; CDR2 reads SYDVKM. The CDR3 covers 14 residues. The ends were cut back, 2 bases at V and 6 bases at J, with 13 bases in the middle.

V usage is TRBV29-1 and J usage is TRBJ1-1; no clear D gene. The CDR3 length is 12 residues. Germline V lookup: CDR1 SQVTM, CDR2 ANQGSEA. Deletions cut 5 bases from V and 8 bases from J, with 15 bases between. CDR3 amino acids: CSVFGVALEAFF. CDR3 DNA: TGCAGCGTTTTCGGGGTAGCGCTAGAAGCTTTCTTT.

The chain carries TRBV28 and TRBJ2-3, with D uncertain. Germline V gene lookup returns CDR1 MDHEN and CDR2 SYDVKM. This CDR3 spans 15 amino acids. V was pared by 2 bases and J by 8 bases, with 17 bases between. DNA of the CDR3: TGTGCCAGCAGTTTAGGCCCCCCGAGCCGCGGTACGCAGTATTTT. Translation: CASSLGPPSRGTQYF.

CDR3 loop: CASSAPGSGSYEQYF. The CDR3 DNA follows: TGTGCCAGCAGTGCCCCCGGGAGCGGGTCCTACGAGCAGTACTTC. The chain employs TRBV28 and TRBJ2-7; TRBD2 is a possible D gene (6 bases). CDR3 length: 15 residues. Per the germline V gene, CDR1 is MDHEN and CDR2 is SYDVKM. The germline V and J ends were trimmed by 5 bases and 1 base, with 15 bases remaining between them.

The CDR3 DNA follows: TGTGCCAGCAGCGCACAGGCCCTTACTAACTATGGCTACACCTTC. It encodes CASSAQALTNYGYTF. This chain links TRBV3-1 (or the pseudogene TRBV3-2) with TRBJ1-2, with a possible D match to TRBD1 (5 bases). The CDR3 covers 15 residues. Germline CDR1 LGHDT, CDR2 YNNKEL (reference sequence). Trimming took off 5 bases at V and 0 bases at J, with 13 bases between the two ends.

The chain joins TRBV10-3 to TRBJ1-1; possible D gene TRBD1, 6 bases. Germline-derived CDR1 and CDR2 are ENHRY and SYGVKD. The CDR3 extends over 16 amino acids. V was shortened by 2 bases and J by 4 bases, with 17 bases between the two germline ends. CDR3 sequence reads: CAISEASGRGGTEAFF. CDR3 DNA sequence: TGTGCCATCAGTGAGGCGAGCGGGAGGGGGGGCACTGAAGCTTTCTTT.

Comment on this clone: The limits of the CDR3 on the DNA are not certain, so only TCRdb's listed CDR3 is given. The chain uses TRBV21-1 and TRBJ1-3; the table gives TRBD1 as D, unverified against the DNA. TRBV21-1 is listed as a pseudogene. The CDR3 sequence runs 15 residues, both termini included. The CDR3 loop is CASSKCWASGNTIYF.

The chain employs TRBV7-2 and TRBJ2-2, with 9 bases that match TRBD2. Losses at the gene ends were 5 bases for V and 4 bases for J; bases not matched to a gene: 8. The length of the CDR3 is 16 residues. Germline CDR1 is SGHTA and CDR2 is FQGNSA. The CDR3 sequence is CASSPGLAGFTGELFF. The CDR3 DNA reads as TGTGCCAGCAGCCCCGGGCTAGCGGGGTTCACCGGGGAGCTGTTTTTT. The entire variable domain, with the rest obtained from reference TRBV7-2 and TRBJ2-2, is as follows: GAGVSQSPSNKVTEKGKDVELRCDPISGHTALYWYRQSLGQGLEFLIYFQGNSAPDKSGLPSDRFSAERTGGSVSTLTIQRTQQEDSAVYLCASSPGLAGFTGELFFGEGSRLTVL.

The chain recombines TRBV5-1 with TRBJ2-1; 15 bases match TRBD2. The trim removed 4 bases at V and 6 bases at J, leaving 8 bases unmatched. From germline, CDR1 is SGHRS and CDR2 YFSETQ. The CDR3 runs to 17 residues. CDR3 nucleotides: TGCGCCAGCAGCCCAAGGACTAGCGGGAGGGTTGTCAATGAGCAGTTCTTC. Protein: CASSPRTSGRVVNEQFF.